This section outlines one T cell receptor beta chain sequence together with its context. Its specificity is unknown. TCR alpha and beta CDR3 regions were amplified from RNA using iRepertoire nested multiplex PCR. TCRdb redid the calling of the multiplex PCR reads with MiXCR, one entry per CDR3 protein. The sample shows around 390,000 distinct CDR3 sequences, 41% of them seen only once. The sample originates from a study of glioma-infiltrating T cells. Notes on the study in general: Patients with low tissue-blood divergence carried a signature set of shared blood CDR3 motifs.

The CDR3 is made up of 17 amino acids. The germline V gene has CDR1 SGHAT and CDR2 FQNNGV. J gave up 11 bases and V 1 base, and 14 bases lay outside the gene matches. This receptor was obtained from a human donor with low-grade glioma or glioblastoma, undergoing nonglioma brain surgery, or in good health (not recorded which). The sequenced sample was glioma tissue, nonneoplastic brain tissue, or PBMCs (not recorded which). The genes are TRBV11-2 and TRBJ2-1, with 10 bases lining up with TRBD1. In DNA, the CDR3 is TGTGCCAGCAGCTTAGGAGCCCCGGGACAGGGGCGTAGTCAGCAGTTCTTC. This translates into CASSLGAPGQGRSQQFF.